This TCR beta chain appears in the sequencing data of a study of blood T cell repertoires in COVID-19. Background on the study: The samples span acute and convalescent COVID-19 from the United States, Italy and Spain.

How the authors handled the data: Estimation of nucleated cell counts was performed using reference gene primer amplification. The repertoire was sequenced with immunoSEQ multiplex PCR; TCRdb's copy has only in-frame clones and lacks some. V and J calls and clone size are given by that table; D and trimming were obtained from the DNA. The profile shows about 200,000 clones, around 84% of them singletons. Germline lookup yields CDR1 LNHNV and CDR2 YYDKDF (reference sequence). Trimming removed 1 base from V and 3 bases from J, with 13 bases in between. The CDR3 has 15 amino acids. The chain uses TRBV15 and TRBJ2-7, with a tentative D call TRBD2 (5 bases). This clonotype originated in a woman of 80 years or more with acute or convalescent COVID-19. Sequencing input: peripheral blood. This chain's CDR3 is CATSRVASGDYEQYF. The CDR3 region has the DNA TGTGCCACCAGCAGAGTGGCCAGCGGAGACTACGAGCAGTACTTC.